Sequencing of this T cell receptor (beta chain) was carried out in a study of sequential checkpoint blockade in melanoma. Study in general: Patients were randomized 1:1 to nivolumab-then-ipilimumab or ipilimumab-then-nivolumab first-line. After both sequences, patients received maintenance nivolumab.

Treatment here: randomized to nivolumab then ipilimumab (arm A) or the reverse (arm B). None of the patients previously received DNA-damaging chemotherapy. Live CD3+CD8+ CD19− CD56− cells were sorted from PBMCs. Trimming stripped 3 bases from V and 2 bases from J, with 19 bases between. The V gene's germline CDR1 is MDHEN and CDR2 SYDVKM. The CDR3 has 17 residues. Repertoires were generated with immunoSEQ multiplex PCR, while TCRdb's copy carries only in-frame clones and drops some. The sample lists approximately 10,000 clones, roughly four fifths occurring once. The specimen was CD8+ T cells sorted from blood (inferred from file names), collected from a patient given nivolumab and ipilimumab in sequence. This chain connects TRBV28 to TRBJ1-2; no firm D call. The clonotype was recovered from a human donor with melanoma. The CDR3 DNA is TGTGCCAGCAGTTTCGATTTTAGAGGATCGGGGAACTATGGCTACACCTTC. Translation gives CASSFDFRGSGNYGYTF.